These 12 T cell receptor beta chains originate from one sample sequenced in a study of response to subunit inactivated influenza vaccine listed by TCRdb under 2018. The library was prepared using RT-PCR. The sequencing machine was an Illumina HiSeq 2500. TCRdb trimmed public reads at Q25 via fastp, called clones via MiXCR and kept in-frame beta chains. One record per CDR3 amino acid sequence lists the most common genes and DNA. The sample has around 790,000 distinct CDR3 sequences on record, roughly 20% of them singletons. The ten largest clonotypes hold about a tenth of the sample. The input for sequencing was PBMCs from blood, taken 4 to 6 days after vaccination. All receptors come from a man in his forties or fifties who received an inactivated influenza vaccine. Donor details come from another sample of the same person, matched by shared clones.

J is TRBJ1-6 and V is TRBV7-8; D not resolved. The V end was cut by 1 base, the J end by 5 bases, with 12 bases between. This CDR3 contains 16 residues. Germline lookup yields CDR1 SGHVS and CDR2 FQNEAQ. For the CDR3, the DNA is TGTGCCAGCAGCTTAGGCCAGCGGACTAATAATTCACCCCTCCACTTT. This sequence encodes CASSLGQRTNNSPLHF.

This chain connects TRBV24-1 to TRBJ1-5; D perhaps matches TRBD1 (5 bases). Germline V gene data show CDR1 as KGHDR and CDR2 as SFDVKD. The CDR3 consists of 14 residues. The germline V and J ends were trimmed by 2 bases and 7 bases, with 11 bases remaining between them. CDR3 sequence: CATSDSGGRQPQHF. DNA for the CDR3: TGTGCCACCAGTGATTCGGGGGGGAGGCAGCCCCAGCATTTT.

The CDR3: CASSPTGVGYEQYF. CDR3 in DNA: TGCGCCAGCAGCCCGACAGGTGTCGGCTACGAGCAGTACTTC. The chain uses TRBV5-1 and TRBJ2-7, with D perhaps matching TRBD1 (6 bases). Germline V gives CDR1 SGHRS, CDR2 YFSETQ. The CDR3 loop spans 14 amino acids. V was clipped by 4 bases and J by 3 bases, with 14 bases between them.

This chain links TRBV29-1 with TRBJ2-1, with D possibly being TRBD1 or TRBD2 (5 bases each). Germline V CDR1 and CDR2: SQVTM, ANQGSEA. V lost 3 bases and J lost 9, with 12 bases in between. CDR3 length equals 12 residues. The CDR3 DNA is TGCAGCGTTGATGAGGGGCTAGGTGAGCAGTTCTTC. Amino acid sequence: CSVDEGLGEQFF.

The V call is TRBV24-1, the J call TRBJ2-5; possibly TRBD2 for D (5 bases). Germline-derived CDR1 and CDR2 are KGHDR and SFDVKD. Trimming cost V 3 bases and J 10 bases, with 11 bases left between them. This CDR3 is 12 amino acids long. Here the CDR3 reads CATSDGGLFQYF. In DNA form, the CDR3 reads TGTGCCACCAGTGATGGCGGACTTTTCCAGTACTTC.

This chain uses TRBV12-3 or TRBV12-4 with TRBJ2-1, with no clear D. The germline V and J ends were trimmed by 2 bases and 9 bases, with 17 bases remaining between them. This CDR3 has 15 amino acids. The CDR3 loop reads CASSLISVIGGEQFF. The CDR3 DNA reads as TGTGCCAGCAGTTTAATTTCGGTAATAGGCGGTGAGCAGTTCTTC.

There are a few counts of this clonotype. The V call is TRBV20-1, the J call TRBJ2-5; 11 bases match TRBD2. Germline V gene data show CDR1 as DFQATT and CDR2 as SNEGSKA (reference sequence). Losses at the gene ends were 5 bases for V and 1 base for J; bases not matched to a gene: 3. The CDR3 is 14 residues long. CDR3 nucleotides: TGCAGTGCTTCTAGCGGGAGGCTCCAAGAGACCCAGTACTTC. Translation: CSASSGRLQETQYF.

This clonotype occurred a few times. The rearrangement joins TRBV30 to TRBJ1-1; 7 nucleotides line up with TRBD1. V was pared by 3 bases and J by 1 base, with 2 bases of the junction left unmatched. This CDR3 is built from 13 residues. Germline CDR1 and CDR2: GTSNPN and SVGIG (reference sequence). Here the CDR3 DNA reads TGTGCCTGGAGCAAGGGGGCGAACACTGAAGCTTTCTTT. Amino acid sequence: CAWSKGANTEAFF.

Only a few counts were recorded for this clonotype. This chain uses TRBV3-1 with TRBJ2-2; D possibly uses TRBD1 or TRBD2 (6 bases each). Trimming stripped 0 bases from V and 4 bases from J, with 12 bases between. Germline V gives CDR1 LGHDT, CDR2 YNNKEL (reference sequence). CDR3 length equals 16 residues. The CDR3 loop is CASSQDFRGRTGELFF. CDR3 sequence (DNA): TGTGCCAGCAGCCAAGATTTTCGGGGGCGCACCGGGGAGCTGTTTTTT.

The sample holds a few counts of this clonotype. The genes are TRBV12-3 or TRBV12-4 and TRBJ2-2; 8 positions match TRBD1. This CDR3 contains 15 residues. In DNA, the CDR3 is TGTGCTACTTCCCGGGGACAGGCGAACACCGGGGAGCTGTTTTTT. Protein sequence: CATSRGQANTGELFF.

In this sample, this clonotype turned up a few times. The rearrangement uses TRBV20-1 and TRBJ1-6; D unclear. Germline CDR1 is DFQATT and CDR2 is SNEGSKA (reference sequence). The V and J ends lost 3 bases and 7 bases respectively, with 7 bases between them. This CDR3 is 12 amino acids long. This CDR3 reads CSARAPNSPLHF. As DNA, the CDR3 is TGCAGTGCTAGGGCCCCAAATTCACCCCTCCACTTT.

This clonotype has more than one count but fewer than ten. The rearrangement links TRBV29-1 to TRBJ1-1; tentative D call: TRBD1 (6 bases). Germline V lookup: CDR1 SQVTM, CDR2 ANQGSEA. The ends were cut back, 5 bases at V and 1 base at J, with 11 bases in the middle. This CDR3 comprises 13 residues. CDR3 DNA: TGCAGCGTTCTAAGGACAGCGAACACTGAAGCTTTCTTT. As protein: CSVLRTANTEAFF.